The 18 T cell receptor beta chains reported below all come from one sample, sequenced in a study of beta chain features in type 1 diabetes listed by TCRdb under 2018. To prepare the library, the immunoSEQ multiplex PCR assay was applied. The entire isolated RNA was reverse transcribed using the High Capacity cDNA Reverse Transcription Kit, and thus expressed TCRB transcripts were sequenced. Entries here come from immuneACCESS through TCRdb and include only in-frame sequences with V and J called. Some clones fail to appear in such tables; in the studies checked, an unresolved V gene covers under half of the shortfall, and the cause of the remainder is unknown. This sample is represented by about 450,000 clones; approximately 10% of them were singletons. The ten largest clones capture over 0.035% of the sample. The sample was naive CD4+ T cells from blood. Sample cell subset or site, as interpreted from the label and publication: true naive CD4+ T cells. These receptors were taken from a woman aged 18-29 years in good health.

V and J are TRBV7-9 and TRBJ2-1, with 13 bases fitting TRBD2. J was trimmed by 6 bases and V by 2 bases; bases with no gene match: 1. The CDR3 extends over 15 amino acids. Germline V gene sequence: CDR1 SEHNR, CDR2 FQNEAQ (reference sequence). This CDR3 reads CASSLRLAGGNEQFF. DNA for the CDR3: TGTGCCAGCAGCTTACGACTAGCGGGAGGCAATGAGCAGTTCTTC.

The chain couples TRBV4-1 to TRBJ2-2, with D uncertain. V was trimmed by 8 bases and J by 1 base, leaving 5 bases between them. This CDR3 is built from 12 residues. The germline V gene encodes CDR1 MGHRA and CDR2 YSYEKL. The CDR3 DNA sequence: TGCGCCAGCTCAGAGAACACCGGGGAGCTGTTTTTT. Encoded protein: CASSENTGELFF.

CDR3 region: CASSLAPGQAYEQYF. CDR3 nucleotide sequence: TGCGCCAGCAGCTTGGCCCCGGGACAGGCCTACGAGCAGTACTTC. The V gene is TRBV5-1, the J gene TRBJ2-7; 8 positions agree with TRBD1. With 0 bases clipped from V and 2 bases from J, the junction kept 4 bases outside the gene matches. This CDR3 has 15 amino acids. Germline CDR1 reads SGHRS; CDR2 reads YFSETQ.

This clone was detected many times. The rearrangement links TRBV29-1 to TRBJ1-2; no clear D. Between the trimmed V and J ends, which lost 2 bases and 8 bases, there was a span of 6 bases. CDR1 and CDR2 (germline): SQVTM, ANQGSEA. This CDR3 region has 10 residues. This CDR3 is CSVEYSGYTF. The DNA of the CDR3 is TGCAGCGTTGAATACAGCGGCTACACCTTC.

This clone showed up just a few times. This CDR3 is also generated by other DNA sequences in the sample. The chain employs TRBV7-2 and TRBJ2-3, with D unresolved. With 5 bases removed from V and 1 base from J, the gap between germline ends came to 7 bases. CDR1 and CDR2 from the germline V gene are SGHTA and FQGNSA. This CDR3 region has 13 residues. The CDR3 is CASSHGGTDTQYF. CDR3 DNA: TGTGCCAGCAGCCACGGAGGCACAGATACGCAGTATTTT.

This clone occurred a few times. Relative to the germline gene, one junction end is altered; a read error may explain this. The CDR3 spells CATCRRGDTEAFF. DNA for the CDR3: TGTGCCACCTGCAGGAGGGGGGACACTGAAGCTTTCTTT. The chain carries TRBV15 and TRBJ1-1, with D maybe TRBD1 (6 bases). The CDR3 contains 13 residues. Germline V CDR1 and CDR2: LNHNV, YYDKDF (reference sequence).

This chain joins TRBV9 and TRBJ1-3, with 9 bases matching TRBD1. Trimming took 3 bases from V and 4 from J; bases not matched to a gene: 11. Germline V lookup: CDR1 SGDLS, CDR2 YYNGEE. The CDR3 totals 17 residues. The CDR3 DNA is TGTGCCAGCAGCGCATCGACAGGGGGGGATTTCGGAAACACCATATATTTT. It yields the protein CASSASTGGDFGNTIYF.

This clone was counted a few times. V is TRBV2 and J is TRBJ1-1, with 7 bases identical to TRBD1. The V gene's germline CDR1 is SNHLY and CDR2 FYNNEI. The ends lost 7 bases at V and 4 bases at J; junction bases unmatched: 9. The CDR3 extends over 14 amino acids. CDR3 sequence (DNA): TGTGCCAGCATGAGGACAGGTTGGAGCACTGAAGCTTTCTTT. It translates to CASMRTGWSTEAFF.

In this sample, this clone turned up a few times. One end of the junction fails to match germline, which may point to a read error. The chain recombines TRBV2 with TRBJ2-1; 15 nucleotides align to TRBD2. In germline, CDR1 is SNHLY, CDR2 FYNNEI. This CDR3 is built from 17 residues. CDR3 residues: CASREGTSGGPDNEQFF. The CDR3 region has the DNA TGTGCCAGCAGGGAAGGGACTAGCGGGGGGCCCGACAATGAGCAGTTCTTC. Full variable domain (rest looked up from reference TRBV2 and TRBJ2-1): EPEVTQTPSHQVTQMGQEVILRCVPISNHLYFYWYRQILGQKVEFLVSFYNNEISEKSEIFDDQFSVERPDGSNFTLKIRSTKLEDSAMYFCASREGTSGGPDNEQFFGPGTRLTVL.

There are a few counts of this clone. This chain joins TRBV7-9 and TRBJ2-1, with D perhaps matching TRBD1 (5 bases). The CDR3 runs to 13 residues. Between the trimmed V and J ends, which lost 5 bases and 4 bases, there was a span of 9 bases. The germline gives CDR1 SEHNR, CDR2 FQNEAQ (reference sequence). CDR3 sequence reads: CASSPRAYNEQFF. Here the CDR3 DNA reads TGTGCCAGCAGCCCCAGGGCTTACAATGAGCAGTTCTTC. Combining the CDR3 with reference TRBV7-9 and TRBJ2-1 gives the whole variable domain DTGVSQNPRHKITKRGQNVTFRCDPISEHNRLYWYRQTLGQGPEFLTYFQNEAQLEKSRLLSDRFSAERPKGSFSTLEIQRTEQGDSAMYLCASSPRAYNEQFFGPGTRLTVL.

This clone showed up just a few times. CDR3 sequence reads: CASSRSPRETQYF. In nucleotides, the CDR3 is TGTGCCAGCTCCCGTTCCCCCCGGGAGACCCAGTACTTC. This chain joins TRBV7-9 and TRBJ2-5; D is unresolved. This CDR3 has 13 residues. V gave up 8 bases and J gave up 5 bases, with 15 bases separating them. Germline lookup yields CDR1 SEHNR and CDR2 FQNEAQ (reference sequence). The whole variable domain, remainder taken from reference TRBV7-9 and TRBJ2-5, is DTGVSQNPRHKITKRGQNVTFRCDPISEHNRLYWYRQTLGQGPEFLTYFQNEAQLEKSRLLSDRFSAERPKGSFSTLEIQRTEQGDSAMYLCASSRSPRETQYFGPGTRLLVL.

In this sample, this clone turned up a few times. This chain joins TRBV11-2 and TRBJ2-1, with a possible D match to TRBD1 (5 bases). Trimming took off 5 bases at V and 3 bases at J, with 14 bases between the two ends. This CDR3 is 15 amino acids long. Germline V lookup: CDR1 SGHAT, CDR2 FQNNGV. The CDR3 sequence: CASSPRVPSYNEQFF. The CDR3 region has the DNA TGTGCCAGCAGCCCCAGGGTCCCCAGCTACAATGAGCAGTTCTTC.

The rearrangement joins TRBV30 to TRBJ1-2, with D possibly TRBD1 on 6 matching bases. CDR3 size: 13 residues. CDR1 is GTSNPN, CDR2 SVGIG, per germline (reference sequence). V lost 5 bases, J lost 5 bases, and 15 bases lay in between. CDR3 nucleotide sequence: TGTGCCTGGGGGTACAGGGTTTGGTATGGCTACACCTTC. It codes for CAWGYRVWYGYTF.

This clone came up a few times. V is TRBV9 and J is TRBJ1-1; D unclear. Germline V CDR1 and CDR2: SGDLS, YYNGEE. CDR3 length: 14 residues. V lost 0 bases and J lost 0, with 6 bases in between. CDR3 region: CASSVAGLNTEAFF. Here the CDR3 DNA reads TGTGCCAGCAGCGTAGCCGGGCTGAACACTGAAGCTTTCTTT. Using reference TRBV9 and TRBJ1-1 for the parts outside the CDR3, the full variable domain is DSGVTQTPKHLITATGQRVTLRCSPRSGDLSVYWYQQSLDQGLQFLIQYYNGEERAKGNILERFSAQQFPDLHSELNLSSLELGDSALYFCASSVAGLNTEAFFGQGTRLTVV.

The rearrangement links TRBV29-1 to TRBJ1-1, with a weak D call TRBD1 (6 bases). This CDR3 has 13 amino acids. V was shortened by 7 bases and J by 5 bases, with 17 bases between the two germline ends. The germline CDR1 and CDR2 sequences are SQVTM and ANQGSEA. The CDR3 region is CSARSRGGTEAFF. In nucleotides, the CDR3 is TGCAGCGCCCGGTCCAGGGGAGGGACTGAAGCTTTCTTT.

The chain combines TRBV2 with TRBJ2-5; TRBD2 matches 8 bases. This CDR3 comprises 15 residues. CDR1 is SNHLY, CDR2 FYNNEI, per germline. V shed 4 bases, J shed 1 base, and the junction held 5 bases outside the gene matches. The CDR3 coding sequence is TGTGCCAGCAGTGGGAGACTAGCGCTCCAAGAGACCCAGTACTTC. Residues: CASSGRLALQETQYF.

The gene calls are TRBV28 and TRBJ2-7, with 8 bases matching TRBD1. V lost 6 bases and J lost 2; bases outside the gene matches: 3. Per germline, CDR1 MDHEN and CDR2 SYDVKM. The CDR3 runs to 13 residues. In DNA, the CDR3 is TGTGCCAGCAGGCTGGGACAGGCCTACGAGCAGTACGTC. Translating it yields CASRLGQAYEQYV.

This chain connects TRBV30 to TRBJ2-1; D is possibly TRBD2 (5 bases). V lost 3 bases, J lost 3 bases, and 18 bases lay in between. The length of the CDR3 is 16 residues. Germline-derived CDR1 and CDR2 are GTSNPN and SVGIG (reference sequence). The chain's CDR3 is CAWRGLRAGSYNEQFF. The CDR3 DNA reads TGTGCCTGGAGGGGGTTGAGAGCTGGGAGCTACAATGAGCAGTTCTTC. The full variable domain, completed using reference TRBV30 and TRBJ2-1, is SQTIHQWPATLVQPVGSPLSLECTVEGTSNPNLYWYRQAAGRGLQLLFYSVGIGQISSEVPQNLSASRPQDRQFILSSKKLLLSDSGFYLCAWRGLRAGSYNEQFFGPGTRLTVL.